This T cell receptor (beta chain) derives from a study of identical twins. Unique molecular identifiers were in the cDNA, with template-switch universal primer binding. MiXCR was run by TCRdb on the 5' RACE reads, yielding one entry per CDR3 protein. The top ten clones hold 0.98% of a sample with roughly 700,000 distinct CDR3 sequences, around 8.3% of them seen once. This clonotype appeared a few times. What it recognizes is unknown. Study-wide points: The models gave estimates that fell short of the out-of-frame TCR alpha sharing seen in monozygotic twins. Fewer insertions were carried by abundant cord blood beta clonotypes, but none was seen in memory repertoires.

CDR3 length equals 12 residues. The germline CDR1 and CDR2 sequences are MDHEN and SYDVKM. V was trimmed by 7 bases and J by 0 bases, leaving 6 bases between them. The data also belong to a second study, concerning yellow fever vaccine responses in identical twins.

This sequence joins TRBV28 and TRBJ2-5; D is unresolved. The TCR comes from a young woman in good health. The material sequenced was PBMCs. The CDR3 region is CASNQNQETQYF. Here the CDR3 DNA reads TGTGCCAGCAACCAGAACCAAGAGACCCAGTACTTC.